This T cell receptor (beta chain) was found in a study of shared clonotypes between healthy human individuals (TCRdb year 2020). A note on the overall study: The cohort included three men and a couple of women between 18 and 49 years of age. Between about 0.8 and 8.9 billion PBMCs per donor were obtained by leukapheresis. For each donor, CD4 naive and CD4 memory were each run on three plates, CD8 naive on two plates, and CD8 memory on one plate. Libraries were prepared and TCR repertoires were sequenced by different laboratories using diverse techniques, in order to increase sequencing depth and limit assay-specific biases. Blood TCR repertoires of a handful of healthy adults were deeply sequenced to estimate repertoire size and the extent of clonotype sharing between individuals.

Healthy HIV-negative adults with no recently reported acute infections or vaccinations were included as donors. Every donor was a Caucasian adult living in Nashville, Tennessee, USA. CD4+ T cells were enriched through magnetic negative selection, after which naive cells were positively selected on CD45RA and the remaining negative fraction served as the memory subset. Blood was collected by leukapheresis, and PBMCs were isolated by Ficoll-Histopaque density gradient centrifugation and then cryopreserved in liquid nitrogen vapor phase. Purity and quantity of every magnetically sorted T cell population were checked by analytical flow cytometry. Genomic DNA was isolated from each sorted fraction and quantified by UV absorbance on a Nanodrop 2000c. The CDR3, from cysteine to phenylalanine, totals 16 residues. The entry retains the CDR3 DNA only, 48 bases that are in frame from base 1. The germline V gene provides CDR1 SGHNT and CDR2 YENEEA. Trimming removed 5 bases from V and 6 bases from J, leaving 20 bases between the germline ends.

Study-wide findings and limitations: Based on pairwise subsampling, the degree of clonotype sharing among donors was expected to be affected by sequencing depth. Naive subsets generally had larger estimated clonotype richness than memory subsets did. Rarefaction of sorted-subset datasets indicated incomplete sequencing despite the large sequencing depth. Higher generation probabilities were observed for clonotypes shared by all four sorted-subset donors than for non-shared clonotypes. Sampling was restricted to blood, and TCR repertoires in tissues likely differ from the TCR repertoires found in blood. The small number of donors limited the genetic and exposure-history diversity represented. Across four donors, approximately 5% of naive CD4, approximately 4% of naive CD8, roughly 2.3% of memory CD4, and approximately 0.4% of memory CD8 clonotypes were shared.

This clone has just one count. The antigen it binds to is not known. No base-level quality is on record; no much larger clone is a single base apart. Using the deep immunoSEQ assay, multiplex PCR amplified TCR CDR3 regions from genomic DNA. Genomic DNA extracted from each cell subset was distributed evenly over all wells of several immunoSEQ 96-well plates, and each plate served as one replicate. For sorted subsets, 150 to 200 ng genomic DNA, equal to about 30,000 T cell genomes, was loaded into each replicate PCR. The purified libraries were quantified using a Qubit 3.0 fluorometer, sized with a Bioanalyzer 2100, and then quantified again using the KAPA Library Quantification kit. Every immunoSEQ 96-well plate was sequenced on a dedicated single-read 150-cycle Illumina NextSeq 550 flow cell. In the paper's pipeline: Because only junctional sequences without quality scores were contained in the immunoSEQ output, filtering matching that applied to full-length reads could not be performed. To assign V/J genes and CDR3, sequences were annotated against IMGT germline references using PyIR, a Python wrapper for IgBLAST v1.9. Any read was removed if the V/J assignment was weak (E-value above 1e-6), the CDR3 was missing, or the read contained stop codons, out-of-frame junctions, or ambiguous translated residues. V3J clonotypes were defined by identical inferred V gene, J gene, and CDR3 amino acid sequence. The percentage overlap between two repertoires was calculated by dividing the number of shared unique clonotypes by the size of the smaller repertoire. Repertoire richness was assessed with RTK rarefaction, the Chao1 estimator, and Recon v2.1 estimates of unobserved clonotypes. Generation probabilities for all TCRbeta clonotypes obtained by the gDNA method from several donors were computed using OLGA. TCRdb retrieved this table from immuneACCESS and kept in-frame rearrangements only. Not all clones are present; in checked studies, unresolved V genes account for under half, and no reason is known for the remainder. That table gives V, J and clone size, and the DNA gave D and trimming. The table for this sample lists nearly 1 million clones; 60% to 85% of them were counted only once. Approximately 1.5% of the sample comes from the top ten.

The TCR sequence derives from a man between 18 and 35 years old in good health. In this chain, TRBV11-3 is recombined with TRBJ2-1; the D gene is perhaps TRBD2, from 5 matching bases. Material: memory CD4+ T cells sorted from blood. The label giving this sample's cell subset or site can be read as: CD45RA-negative fraction. The DNA reads as follows: TGTGCCAGCAGCATATTGCTAGCTCTGGGTCCCAATGAGCAGTTCTTC. Protein translation: CASSILLALGPNEQFF. Supplemented by the reference TRBV11-3 and TRBJ2-1 proteins around the CDR3, the complete variable domain is EAGVVQSPRYKIIEKKQPVAFWCNPISGHNTLYWYLQNLGQGPELLIRYENEEAVDDSQLPKDRFSAERLKGVDSTLKIQPAELGDSAVYLCASSILLALGPNEQFFGPGTRLTVL.